A selection of T cell receptor beta chains follows, all from one sample in a study of radiation and T cells in renal cell carcinoma. Libraries were prepared by immunoSEQ multiplex PCR; TCRdb keeps only in-frame clonotypes and omits some of them. The table has approximately 150,000 clones, roughly 90% seen once; the top ten hold around a sixth. The sample here was blood, taken from a patient whose treatment included radiotherapy and nephrectomy. These receptors all come from a woman aged 45 to 65 with renal cell carcinoma. Both conserved end residues are part of each CDR3. Fields, in order: V gene, clone size, D gene, J gene, CDR3 DNA, CDR3 protein. The D gene is left open where the match is weak. For some rows the clone size is stated as once, few or many, or as a class when expanded; others skip it.

TRBV27	.	.	TRBJ1-1	TGTGCCAGCAGTTCAATCCAGCTTATGAACACTGAAGCTTTCTTT	CASSSIQLMNTEAFF
TRBV7-2	.	.	TRBJ2-7	TGTGCCAGCAGCTTAGGACTCACAGGTCCCTACGAGCAGTACTTC	CASSLGLTGPYEQYF
TRBV27	.	TRBD2	TRBJ2-7	TGTGCCAGCAGTTTATCGACGGGAGGCTACGAGCAGTACTTC	CASSLSTGGYEQYF
TRBV11-3	.	.	TRBJ2-2	TGTGCCAGCAGCCAAACTCCCGGGGCGGGCGGGGAGCTGTTTTTT	CASSQTPGAGGELFF
TRBV19	.	.	TRBJ2-5	TGTGCCAGTGGAGACCGGGACATTGAGACCCAGTACTTC	CASGDRDIETQYF
TRBV9	few	.	TRBJ1-2	TGTGCCAGCAGCGTAGATTCAGGGGTCTATGGCTACACCTTC	CASSVDSGVYGYTF
TRBV28	.	.	TRBJ1-5	TGTGCCAGCAGCCTTTATAGCAATCAGCCCCAGCATTTT	CASSLYSNQPQHF
TRBV9	.	.	TRBJ1-2	TGTGCCAGCAGCTTCGGGACCGGTATTCGGGGCTACACCTTC	CASSFGTGIRGYTF
TRBV5-1	.	.	TRBJ2-1	TGCGCCAGCCACCTCGTGGGGGTGGGGTCTGGTGAGCAGTTCTTC	CASHLVGVGSGEQFF
TRBV9	.	.	TRBJ2-5	TGTGCCAGCAGCGTAGGGCTCAGGGAGACCCAGTACTTC	CASSVGLRETQYF
TRBV6-1	.	.	TRBJ2-4	TGTGCCAGCAGGGAATCAGCCAAAAACATTCAGTACTTC	CASRESAKNIQYF
TRBV19	.	.	TRBJ1-5	TGTGCCAGTAGTATAGACTCCACAGGGTCGGATCAGCCCCAGCATTTT	CASSIDSTGSDQPQHF
TRBV11-2	.	.	TRBJ1-2	TGTGCCAGCAGCTTAGACGTTTTTGGTGGCTACACCTTC	CASSLDVFGGYTF
TRBV27	.	.	TRBJ2-7	TGTGCCAGCAGTAACTTAGTGGGCACCTCGTCCTACGAGCAGTACTTC	CASSNLVGTSSYEQYF
TRBV5-5	once	.	TRBJ2-3	TGTGCCAGCAGCTCGCAGACTACGCAGTATTTT	CASSSQTTQYF
TRBV28	.	.	TRBJ2-7	TGTGCCAGCAGTTTCATAGGAGGGAGTGGCCACGAGCAGTACTTC	CASSFIGGSGHEQYF
TRBV27	.	TRBD1	TRBJ1-2	TGTGCCAGCAGTTCCCTCAGGGGGAGATGGTATGGCTACACCTTC	CASSSLRGRWYGYTF
TRBV19	.	TRBD1	TRBJ1-2	TGTGCCAGTAGGACAGGGAGTTACTATGGCTACACCTTC	CASRTGSYYGYTF
TRBV6-6	.	.	TRBJ1-2	TGTGCCAGCAGTTACTCGAGGTACGGGACCAACGGCTACACCTTC	CASSYSRYGTNGYTF
TRBV7-2	.	TRBD2	TRBJ2-3	TGTGCCAGCACCTACACCCTGGCGGGAGGGGATACGCAGTATTTT	CASTYTLAGGDTQYF
TRBV7-9	.	.	TRBJ2-2	TGTGCCAGCAGCCGTTCCGGACGGAAGAACACCGGGGAGCTGTTTTTT	CASSRSGRKNTGELFF
TRBV5-6	.	TRBD1	TRBJ1-6	TGTGCCAGCAGCTCGGGACAGGATAATTCACCCCTCCACTTT	CASSSGQDNSPLHF
TRBV5-4	once	.	TRBJ2-2	TGTGCCAGCAGCTTGCAAGGCGGGGCCGGGGAGCTGTTTTTT	CASSLQGGAGELFF
TRBV9	.	TRBD1	TRBJ2-5	TGTGCCAGCAGCGTCGGGACAGGGGAGGAGACCCAGTACTTC	CASSVGTGEETQYF
TRBV5-1	.	TRBD1	TRBJ2-7	TGCGCCAGCAGCTTGGCGGGGACAGGTTCCTACGAGCAGTACTTC	CASSLAGTGSYEQYF